There are a few counts of the clone carrying this T cell receptor beta chain. Its antigen is undetermined. These data belong to a study of blood T cells in healthy people across ages. A second PCR, run for about 7 to 11 cycles, used a sample-barcoded 5' primer plus a J-beta primer mix. MiXCR was run by TCRdb on the 5' RACE reads, yielding one entry per CDR3 protein. The repertoire holds more than 1 million distinct CDR3 sequences, with more than 40% as singletons. General study results and limits: TCR beta diversity was tightly associated with the proportion of naive T cells. A conclusive naive versus antigen-experienced comparison was prevented by the unsorted PBMCs.

This clonotype was obtained from a woman aged 60 to 75 in good health. Sequencing input: blood.

The CDR3 bases are TGTGCCAGCAGAAGGGAGTACGAACAGTACTTC. Translating gives CASRREYEQYF. The chain is built from TRBV6-6 and TRBJ2-5; TRBD2 is a possible D gene (5 bases). The CDR3 is 11 residues long. Trimming left V 6 bases short and J 11 bases short, with 13 bases between. Germline V gene data show CDR1 as MNHNY and CDR2 as SVGAGI (reference sequence).